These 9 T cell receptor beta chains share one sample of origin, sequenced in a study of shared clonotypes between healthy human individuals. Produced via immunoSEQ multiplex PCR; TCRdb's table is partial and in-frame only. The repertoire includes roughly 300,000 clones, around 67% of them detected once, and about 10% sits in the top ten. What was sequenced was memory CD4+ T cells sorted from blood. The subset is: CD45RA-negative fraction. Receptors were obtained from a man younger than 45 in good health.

CDR3 nucleotides: TGTGCCAGCAGGAGACAGGGTGGGAACACTGAAGCTTTCTTT. This codes for CASRRQGGNTEAFF. This chain connects TRBV6-6 to TRBJ1-1; 7 bases are a match to TRBD1. The CDR3 loop spans 14 amino acids. V lost 6 bases to trimming and J lost 1 base; unmatched junction nucleotides: 5. From germline, CDR1 is MNHNY and CDR2 SVGAGI (reference sequence).

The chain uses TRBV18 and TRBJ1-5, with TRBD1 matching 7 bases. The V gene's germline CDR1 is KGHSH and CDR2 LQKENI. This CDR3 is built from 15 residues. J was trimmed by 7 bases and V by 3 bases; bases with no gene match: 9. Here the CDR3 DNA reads TGTGCCAGCTCACCTTGGACAGGTAATGAACAGCCCCAGCATTTT. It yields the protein CASSPWTGNEQPQHF.

The CDR3 region is CASSQGFSTSGSFADTQYF. In DNA form, the CDR3 reads TGCGCCAGCAGCCAAGGTTTCTCTACTAGCGGGAGCTTCGCAGATACGCAGTATTTT. This chain uses TRBV4-1 with TRBJ2-3, with TRBD2 matching 11 bases. Germline V gives CDR1 MGHRA, CDR2 YSYEKL. Losses at the gene ends were 1 base for V and 4 bases for J; bases not matched to a gene: 13. This CDR3 comprises 19 residues.

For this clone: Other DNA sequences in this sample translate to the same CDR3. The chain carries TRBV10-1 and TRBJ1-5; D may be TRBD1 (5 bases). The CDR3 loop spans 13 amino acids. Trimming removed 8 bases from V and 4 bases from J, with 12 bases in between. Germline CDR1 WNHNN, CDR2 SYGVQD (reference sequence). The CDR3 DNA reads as TGCGCCAGCTCTACAGGATTAAATCAGCCCCAGCATTTT. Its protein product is CASSTGLNQPQHF.

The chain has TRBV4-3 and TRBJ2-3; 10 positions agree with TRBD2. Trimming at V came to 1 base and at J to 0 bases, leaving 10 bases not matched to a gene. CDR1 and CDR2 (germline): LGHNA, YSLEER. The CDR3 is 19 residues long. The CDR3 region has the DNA TGCGCCAGCAGCCAAGGCGCGCTAGCGGGGGAATCTAGCACAGATACGCAGTATTTT. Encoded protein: CASSQGALAGESSTDTQYF.

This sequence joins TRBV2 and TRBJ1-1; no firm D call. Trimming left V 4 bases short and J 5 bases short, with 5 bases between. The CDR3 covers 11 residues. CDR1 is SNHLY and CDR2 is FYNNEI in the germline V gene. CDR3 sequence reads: CASSVLTEAFF. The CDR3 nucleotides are TGTGCCAGCAGTGTTTTGACTGAAGCTTTCTTT. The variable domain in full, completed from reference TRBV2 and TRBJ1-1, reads EPEVTQTPSHQVTQMGQEVILRCVPISNHLYFYWYRQILGQKVEFLVSFYNNEISEKSEIFDDQFSVERPDGSNFTLKIRSTKLEDSAMYFCASSVLTEAFFGQGTRLTVV.

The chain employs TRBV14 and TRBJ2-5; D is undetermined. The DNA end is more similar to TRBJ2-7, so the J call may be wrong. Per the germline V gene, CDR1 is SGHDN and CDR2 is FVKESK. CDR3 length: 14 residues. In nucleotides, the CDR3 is TGTGCCAGCAGCCAAGACTGGGCATCTTTCGAGCAGTACTTC. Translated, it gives CASSQDWASFEQYF.

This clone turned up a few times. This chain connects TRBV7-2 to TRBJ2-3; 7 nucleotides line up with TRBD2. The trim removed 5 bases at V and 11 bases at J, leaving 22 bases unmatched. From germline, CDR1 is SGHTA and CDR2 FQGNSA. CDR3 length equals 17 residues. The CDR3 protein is CASSPPGSIAGNLGQYF. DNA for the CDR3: TGTGCCAGCAGCCCCCCCGGGTCGATAGCGGGCAACTTGGGGCAGTATTTT.

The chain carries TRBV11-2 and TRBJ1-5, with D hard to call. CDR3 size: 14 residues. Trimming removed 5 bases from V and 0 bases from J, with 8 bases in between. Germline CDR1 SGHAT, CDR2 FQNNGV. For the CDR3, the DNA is TGTGCCAGCAGCAACGGGCCTAGCAATCAGCCCCAGCATTTT. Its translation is CASSNGPSNQPQHF.